Sequencing of this T cell receptor (beta chain) was carried out in a study of blood T cell repertoires in COVID-19. The wider study: Samples taken during acute and convalescent COVID-19 were collected in the United States, Italy and Spain. Sample material is recorded as cDNA or gDNA derived from T cells, B-cell-depleted T cells, or PBMCs.

Methods used by the authors: Quantification of nucleated cells was approximated via reference gene primer amplification. Clones were sequenced by immunoSEQ multiplex PCR, and TCRdb holds only the in-frame ones, with some missing. V, J and clone size were drawn from that table, and D and trimming were deduced from the DNA. Among fewer than 110,000 clones listed, about 89% were seen once. Sequenced: peripheral blood. This sequence originates from a man aged 50 to 59 with acute or convalescent COVID-19.

CDR3 DNA sequence: TGTGCCAGCAGCACGCCAGGTTCGCGAGGCTACACCTTC. Translated: CASSTPGSRGYTF. The rearrangement uses TRBV6-5 and TRBJ1-2, with D hard to call. This CDR3 comprises 13 residues. Looked up from germline, CDR1 is MNHEY and CDR2 is SVGAGI. The V end lost 6 bases, the J end lost 8 bases, and 16 bases lay between the germline ends.